This is a list of T cell receptor beta chains from one sample in a study of blood T cells in healthy people across ages. TCRdb redid the calling of the 5' RACE reads with MiXCR, one entry per CDR3 protein. The table has hundreds of thousands of distinct CDR3 sequences, 58% seen once; the top ten hold approximately 23%. Source material: blood. All receptors come from a man aged 25 to 40 in good health. CDR3s include the opening cysteine and the closing phenylalanine or tryptophan. A D gene is named only where the DNA matches it firmly. The size of a clone is reported for some rows only, either as once, few or many, or as a class for expanded clones.

J,V,size,D,CDR3,DNA
TRBJ1-1,TRBV20-1,few,-,CSANGMGTNTEAFF,TGCAGTGCCAATGGGATGGGAACGAACACTGAAGCTTTCTTT
TRBJ1-1,TRBV28,-,-,CASSLLGRSTEAFF,TGTGCCAGCAGTTTACTGGGCCGCTCCACTGAAGCTTTCTTT
TRBJ2-1,TRBV20-1,-,TRBD2,CSARVAGGSSSYNEQFF,TGCAGTGCTAGAGTAGCGGGGGGGTCGAGCTCCTACAATGAGCAGTTCTTC
TRBJ2-5,TRBV7-8,-,TRBD2,CASSLAWTSGGTFGETQYF,TGTGCCAGCAGCTTAGCGTGGACTAGCGGGGGCACATTTGGGGAGACCCAGTACTTC
TRBJ1-1,TRBV6-5,-,-,CASSTEYRVATEAFF,TGTGCCAGCAGTACAGAGTACAGGGTCGCCACTGAAGCTTTCTTT
TRBJ2-4,TRBV7-3,few,TRBD1,CASSSPDRGGIQYF,TGTGCCAGCAGCTCTCCCGACAGGGGGGGCATTCAGTACTTC
TRBJ2-1,TRBV27,-,TRBD2,CASSLYTGGPSEQFF,TGTGCCAGCAGTTTATATACGGGGGGGCCATCTGAGCAGTTCTTC
TRBJ2-6,TRBV4-2,few,-,CASSLTTGDSGANVLTF,TGTGCCAGCAGCCTAACAACGGGGGACTCTGGGGCCAACGTCCTGACTTTC
TRBJ2-2,TRBV6-2/TRBV6-3,-,TRBD2,CASSPVGRESGELFF,TGTGCCAGCAGCCCCGTTGGGAGGGAGAGCGGGGAGCTGTTTTTT
TRBJ2-4,TRBV27,-,TRBD2,CASKNLAGGLGNIQYF,TGTGCCAGCAAGAATTTAGCGGGAGGGCTTGGAAACATTCAGTACTTC
TRBJ1-4,TRBV6-2/TRBV6-3,-,-,CASSTSRSGTPGGNEKLFF,TGTGCCAGCAGTACCTCCCGCTCCGGGACCCCCGGTGGGAATGAAAAACTGTTTTTT
TRBJ1-2,TRBV6-2/TRBV6-3,-,TRBD1,CASSPGGTGHRGYTF,TGTGCCAGCAGTCCTGGGGGGACAGGGCACCGTGGCTACACCTTC
TRBJ2-7,TRBV7-2,-,TRBD2,CASSHQTSASRYEQYF,TGTGCCAGCAGCCACCAGACTAGCGCTAGCCGCTACGAGCAGTACTTC
TRBJ2-6,TRBV6-5,-,-,CASSYSTLTGANVLTF,TGTGCCAGCAGTTACTCGACTCTGACCGGGGCCAACGTCCTGACTTTC
TRBJ2-5,TRBV20-1,-,-,CSAKPGLFQGTQYF,TGCAGTGCTAAACCGGGACTTTTCCAAGGGACCCAGTACTTC
TRBJ2-3,TRBV5-1,-,TRBD1,CASSSLAGTGNFDTQYF,TGCGCCAGCAGCTCCCTCGCCGGGACAGGGAATTTCGATACGCAGTATTTT
TRBJ1-5,TRBV29-1,-,-,CSVGPGGGGNQPQHF,TGCAGCGTTGGACCTGGCGGTGGGGGAAATCAGCCCCAGCATTTT
TRBJ1-2,TRBV10-3,-,TRBD1,CAISGQGPGGYTF,TGTGCCATCAGTGGACAGGGGCCGGGGGGCTACACCTTC
TRBJ2-5,TRBV7-2,-,TRBD2,CTSKLAGGPWETQYF,TGTACCAGCAAACTAGCGGGGGGGCCGTGGGAGACCCAGTACTTC
TRBJ1-2,TRBV2,-,-,CASTQSGSYGYTF,TGTGCCAGCACCCAGTCTGGATCCTATGGCTACACCTTC
TRBJ2-5,TRBV29-1,-,-,CSVHLLETQYF,TGCAGCGTGCATTTGTTGGAGACCCAGTACTTC
TRBJ2-5,TRBV19,-,TRBD2,CASSIPQTSGRKETQYF,TGTGCCAGTAGTATACCTCAGACTAGCGGGAGAAAAGAGACCCAGTACTTC
TRBJ2-3,TRBV29-1,few,TRBD2,CSVEVPGREGLDTQYF,TGCAGCGTTGAAGTCCCCGGGCGGGAGGGCCTGGATACGCAGTATTTT
TRBJ2-1,TRBV7-2,few,-,CASSPKYNEQFF,TGTGCCAGCAGCCCAAAGTACAATGAGCAGTTCTTC
TRBJ1-1,TRBV29-1,-,-,CSVAGANTEAFF,TGCAGCGTTGCGGGCGCGAACACTGAAGCTTTCTTT
TRBJ2-3,TRBV20-1,-,-,CRAPDGNTQYF,TGCAGGGCCCCGGACGGGAATACGCAGTATTTT
TRBJ2-4,TRBV4-2,once,-,CASSLRLVTYNEQYF,TGTGCCAGCAGCCTTCGACTAGTTACCTACAATGAGCAGTACTTC
TRBJ1-2,TRBV6-1,-,-,CASSDLGLGYTF,TGTGCCAGCAGTGATCTAGGGCTTGGCTACACCTTC
TRBJ2-3,TRBV29-1,-,-,CSVTPTAADTQYF,TGCAGCGTTACACCAACCGCGGCAGATACGCAGTATTTT
TRBJ1-1,TRBV30,-,-,CAWRPQPNTEAFF,TGTGCCTGGAGACCTCAACCGAACACTGAAGCTTTCTTT
TRBJ1-2,TRBV7-3,-,-,CASSPHAGGAFKEGYTF,TGTGCCAGCAGCCCTCACGCGGGAGGGGCCTTCAAGGAAGGCTACACCTTC
TRBJ2-5,TRBV10-3,-,-,CAISSATEQYF,TGTGCCATCAGTAGTGCCACAGAGCAGTACTTC
TRBJ2-7,TRBV6-1,-,-,CASSIYRDETYEQYF,TGTGCCAGCAGTATATACCGGGACGAAACCTACGAGCAGTACTTC
TRBJ2-3,TRBV6-5,-,TRBD2,CASSYPGTAGTSKPVTTDTQYF,TGTGCCAGCAGTTACCCCGGGACAGCCGGGACTAGCAAACCTGTAACTACAGATACGCAGTATTTT
TRBJ2-1,TRBV4-3,-,-,CASSPRIQDNEQFF,TGCGCCAGCAGCCCCAGAATACAGGACAATGAGCAGTTCTTC
TRBJ1-1,TRBV6-5,-,TRBD1,CASSYPTQGGRNEAFF,TGTGCCAGCAGTTACCCTACCCAGGGGGGCAGAAATGAAGCTTTCTTT
TRBJ1-6,TRBV9,-,-,CASSSSGSRVNSPLHF,TGTGCCAGCAGCTCATCAGGGAGCAGGGTTAATTCACCCCTCCACTTT
TRBJ1-5,TRBV7-8,-,-,CASSFGQHNQPQHF,TGTGCCAGCAGCTTCGGACAGCACAATCAGCCCCAGCATTTT
TRBJ2-5,TRBV6-5,-,-,CASSSPDVQYF,TGTGCCAGCAGCTCCCCAGATGTGCAGTACTTC
TRBJ2-5,TRBV11-2,-,TRBD1,CASSLGNRGETQYF,TGTGCCAGCAGCTTAGGGAACAGGGGCGAGACCCAGTACTTC
TRBJ2-5,TRBV5-1,-,-,CASSLGLGSSRTQYF,TGCGCCAGCAGCTTGGGTTTGGGATCCTCTCGGACCCAGTACTTC
TRBJ2-5,TRBV29-1,-,TRBD2,CSVVMGGDYQETQYF,TGCAGCGTTGTTATGGGGGGGGACTACCAAGAGACCCAGTACTTC
TRBJ2-6,TRBV20-1,-,TRBD2,CSARDMREGPGANVLTF,TGCAGTGCTAGAGATATGAGGGAGGGTCCCGGGGCCAACGTCCTGACTTTC
TRBJ2-1,TRBV6-2/TRBV6-3,-,-,CASGSSHYNEQFF,TGTGCCAGCGGGTCGAGTCACTACAATGAGCAGTTCTTC
TRBJ2-4,TRBV4-3,-,-,CASSLSRGYNEQYF,TGCGCCAGCAGCCTTAGCCGGGGATACAATGAGCAGTACTTC